A single sample is the source of the 20 T cell receptor beta chains below, sequenced in a study of immune heterogeneity within non-small cell lung tumors. Template came from bulk tumor genomic DNA, at approximately 600 ng per sample. Surgical sampling yielded several biopsies per primary tumor (spaced far apart). Patients with untreated, newly diagnosed non-small cell lung cancer underwent curative surgery. It was a multiplex PCR that amplified TCR beta CDR3, with 32 V and 13 J primers. In TCRdb, the multiplex PCR reads were re-called with MiXCR into one record per CDR3 protein. Here the sample spans approximately 4,500 distinct CDR3 sequences, approximately 23% being singletons. Sequencing was carried out using lung tumor tissue. The receptors were sampled from a man aged 55 to 69 with non-small cell lung cancer.

Details on this clonotype: A much bigger clone sits one base away, suggesting this may be a read error. This chain links TRBV4-1 with TRBJ2-1; the match to TRBD2 covers 14 bases. The junction had 6 bases not matched to a gene; V was cut back by 1 base and J by 7 bases. Germline values: CDR1 MGHRA, CDR2 YSYEKL. CDR3 length: 17 residues. DNA for the CDR3: TGCGCCAGCAGCCAAGCGGGACTAGCGGGGGCTAGTAATGAGCAGTTCTTC. This sequence encodes CASSQAGLAGASNEQFF.

The chain couples TRBV6-5 to TRBJ2-3; tentatively, D is TRBD2 (6 bases). V was shortened by 4 bases and J by 1 base, with 15 bases between the two germline ends. In germline, CDR1 is MNHEY, CDR2 SVGAGI. The CDR3 extends over 16 amino acids. Written as DNA, the CDR3 is TGTGCCAGCAGTTGGATAAGCGGGTGGGGCACAGATACGCAGTATTTT. Residues: CASSWISGWGTDTQYF.

The chain employs TRBV19 and TRBJ2-1, with D perhaps matching TRBD1 (6 bases). The ends were cut back, 1 base at V and 3 bases at J, with 13 bases in the middle. The germline gives CDR1 LNHDA, CDR2 SQIVND (reference sequence). The CDR3 length is 16 residues. The CDR3 spells CASSIGGLPSYNEQFF. CDR3 DNA sequence: TGTGCCAGTAGTATAGGGGGGCTTCCGAGCTACAATGAGCAGTTCTTC.

The chain has TRBV6-2 or TRBV6-3 and TRBJ1-2, with 7 bases lining up with TRBD1. V lost 4 bases, J lost 6 bases, and 5 bases stayed unmatched. This CDR3 comprises 13 residues. CDR1 is MNHEY and CDR2 is SVGEGT in the germline V gene. The DNA for the CDR3 is TGTGCCAGCAGTTCGGGACAGTTTCATGGCTACACCTTC. Encoded protein: CASSSGQFHGYTF.

This clonotype is labeled medium-sized. This chain joins TRBV2 and TRBJ2-3; perhaps TRBD1 as D (6 bases). CDR1 is SNHLY, CDR2 FYNNEI, per germline. V was pared by 2 bases and J by 2 bases, with 11 bases between. This CDR3 comprises 15 residues. CDR3 sequence (DNA): TGTGCCAGCAGTGAAACAGGGTCCTCCACAGATACGCAGTATTTT. Amino acid sequence: CASSETGSSTDTQYF.

The chain is built from TRBV27 and TRBJ1-2; 7 bases match TRBD1. The germline V gene encodes CDR1 MNHEY and CDR2 SMNVEV (reference sequence). The CDR3 spans 13 residues. Trimming at V came to 4 bases and at J to 6 bases, leaving 5 bases not matched to a gene. CDR3: CASSSITGDGYTF. DNA for the CDR3: TGTGCCAGCAGTTCGATTACAGGGGATGGCTACACCTTC.

The chain carries TRBV7-3 and TRBJ2-1; 7 nucleotides align to TRBD2. J was trimmed by 6 bases and V by 5 bases; bases with no gene match: 10. The CDR3 runs 15 residues. Germline V gives CDR1 SGHTA, CDR2 FQGTGA. The CDR3 protein is CASSPWAGEGNEQFF. For the CDR3, the DNA is TGTGCCAGCAGCCCTTGGGCGGGAGAGGGCAATGAGCAGTTCTTC. Complete variable domain (other parts from reference TRBV7-3 and TRBJ2-1): GAGVSQTPSNKVTEKGKYVELRCDPISGHTALYWYRQSLGQGPEFLIYFQGTGAADDSGLPNDRFFAVRPEGSVSTLKIQRTERGDSAVYLCASSPWAGEGNEQFFGPGTRLTVL.

This clonotype is medium-sized by share. The chain uses TRBV18 and TRBJ2-2; 8 nucleotides align to TRBD1. The CDR3 runs 15 residues. The germline CDR1 and CDR2 sequences are KGHSH and LQKENI. J lost 1 base, V lost 2 bases, and 0 bases had no gene match. CDR3 sequence (DNA): TGTGCCAGCTCACCAACAGGGGGGAACACCGGGGAGCTGTTTTTT. Residues: CASSPTGGNTGELFF.

V is TRBV6-2 or TRBV6-3 and J is TRBJ2-3, with 8 positions matching TRBD2. Germline V gene lookup returns CDR1 MNHEY and CDR2 SVGEGT. After removal of 7 bases from V and 5 bases from J, the junction contained 8 bases not matched to a gene. The CDR3 is 14 residues long. In DNA, the CDR3 is TGTGCCAGCATCAAGCGGGAGTTTGGAGATACGCAGTATTTT. It codes for CASIKREFGDTQYF.

The chain employs TRBV6-1 and TRBJ2-1; TRBD1 agrees at 8 bases. V shed 5 bases and J 10 bases; nucleotides not matched to a gene: 10. Germline V CDR1 and CDR2: MNHNS, SASEGT. The CDR3 extends over 14 amino acids. CDR3 coding DNA: TGTGCCAGCAGTCAATTCGACAGGGGAAAGGAGCAGTTCTTC. Its protein product is CASSQFDRGKEQFF.

The chain joins TRBV20-1 to TRBJ2-1, with 8 positions matching TRBD2. This CDR3 is 14 amino acids long. V shed 3 bases and J 6 bases; nucleotides not matched to a gene: 7. The germline gives CDR1 DFQATT, CDR2 SNEGSKA (reference sequence). CDR3 sequence reads: CSASSGTRVNEQFF. Written as DNA, the CDR3 is TGCAGTGCTAGTTCCGGGACTAGGGTCAATGAGCAGTTCTTC.

Relative to its sample, this clonotype is medium-sized (0.01 to 0.1%). V usage is TRBV4-3 and J usage is TRBJ1-4; 7 bases agree with TRBD1. The CDR3 has 14 amino acids. Germline V gives CDR1 LGHNA, CDR2 YSLEER. J lost 5 bases, V lost 2 bases, and 2 bases had no gene match. Here the CDR3 reads CASSQQGGNEKLFF. CDR3 DNA sequence: TGCGCCAGCAGCCAACAGGGGGGAAATGAAAAACTGTTTTTT.

The chain recombines TRBV19 with TRBJ2-7, with 8 nucleotides matching TRBD1. The CDR3 loop spans 16 amino acids. The ends lost 5 bases at V and 2 bases at J; junction bases unmatched: 11. Per germline, CDR1 LNHDA and CDR2 SQIVND (reference sequence). CDR3 sequence (DNA): TGTGCCAGTAGTCCCGGGACAGGAATAAGTACCTACGAGCAGTACGTC. Its translation: CASSPGTGISTYEQYV.

About this clonotype: A much larger clone differs by one base, so this may be a read error. The chain couples TRBV5-1 to TRBJ1-6, with D tentatively TRBD1 (5 bases). This CDR3 has 16 amino acids. V lost 5 bases and J lost 10, with 22 bases in between. CDR1 SGHRS and CDR2 YFSETQ come from the germline V gene. The CDR3 coding sequence is TGCGCCAGCAGTATCACGGGGCTTGGGGACTACTCACCCCTCCACTTT. Its translation is CASSITGLGDYSPLHF.

The chain uses TRBV5-1 and TRBJ2-3; TRBD2 matches 7 bases. Germline V lookup: CDR1 SGHRS, CDR2 YFSETQ. This CDR3 comprises 16 residues. Trimming at V came to 4 bases and at J to 4 bases, leaving 12 bases not matched to a gene. CDR3: CASSPKPGLLADTQYF. In nucleotides, the CDR3 is TGCGCCAGCAGCCCGAAGCCGGGACTACTCGCAGATACGCAGTATTTT.

The chain couples TRBV10-3 to TRBJ2-7; possible D gene TRBD2, 6 bases. Per germline, CDR1 ENHRY and CDR2 SYGVKD. The CDR3 covers 12 residues. V dropped 8 bases and J dropped 0 bases, with 8 bases sitting between them. This chain's CDR3 is CAIAGSSYEQYF. CDR3 nucleotide sequence: TGTGCCATCGCGGGGAGCTCCTACGAGCAGTACTTC.

Details on this clonotype: With a much larger clone just one base away, this may be a read error. V is TRBV18 and J is TRBJ1-2, with 7 bases identical to TRBD1. The ends lost 4 bases at V and 7 bases at J; junction bases unmatched: 6. This CDR3 is 13 amino acids long. From germline, CDR1 is KGHSH and CDR2 LQKENI. This CDR3 is CASSLGAGGGYTF. The CDR3 nucleotides read TGTGCCAGCTCACTCGGGGCAGGGGGTGGCTACACCTTC. Together with reference TRBV18 and TRBJ1-2, the CDR3 gives the full variable domain: NAGVMQNPRHLVRRRGQEARLRCSPMKGHSHVYWYRQLPEEGLKFMVYLQKENIIDESGMPKERFSAEFPKEGPSILRIQQVVRGDSAAYFCASSLGAGGGYTFGSGTRLTVV.

This chain joins TRBV20-1 and TRBJ2-7, with D possibly called TRBD1 or TRBD2 (6 bases each). CDR1 and CDR2 from the germline V gene are DFQATT and SNEGSKA (reference sequence). The CDR3 loop spans 15 amino acids. V was pared by 5 bases and J by 2 bases, with 19 bases between. The CDR3 DNA is TGCAGTGCTTTGTCGGGAGAAGGGGGACCCTACGAGCAGTACTTC. Translated, it gives CSALSGEGGPYEQYF.

By share, this clonotype counts as medium-sized (0.01 to 0.1%). The chain carries TRBV29-1 and TRBJ2-1; TRBD1 matches at 7 bases. Trimming removed 5 bases from V and 0 bases from J; junction bases left unmatched: 13. The CDR3 is 17 residues long. Germline CDR1 reads SQVTM; CDR2 reads ANQGSEA. In DNA, the CDR3 is TGCAGCGTTCCCGACAGGGAGAAGGTCAGCTCCTACAATGAGCAGTTCTTC. The encoded protein is CSVPDREKVSSYNEQFF.

A word on this clonotype: Given a much more abundant clone one base away, this may be a read error. V and J are TRBV12-3 or TRBV12-4 and TRBJ1-2, with D uncertain. Trimming pared 5 bases from V and 4 bases from J, leaving 11 bases between. The CDR3 runs 13 residues. The CDR3 sequence: CASSTPVLYGYTF. The CDR3 coding sequence is TGTGCCAGCAGTACCCCGGTCCTCTATGGCTACACCTTC.